What follows are 28 T cell receptor beta chains derived from one specimen sequenced in a study of T cells in women clearing cervical HPV infection. TCRdb's copy holds only in-frame clones and misses some; the assay was immunoSEQ multiplex PCR. The data include about 31,000 clones; the top ten clones carry about 3.4%. The sequencing sample was made of blood buffy coat. The receptors were gathered from a woman aged 18 to 69 with a cervical HPV16 infection that either progressed to CIN3+ or cleared (not recorded which).

Worth noting for this clone: The CDR3 end falls 3 residues outside the read, so it is completed with the germline J gene. The chain links TRBV18 to TRBJ2-1, with a tentative D call TRBD2 (5 bases). Per the germline V gene, CDR1 is KGHSH and CDR2 is LQKENI. V lost 6 bases and J 8 bases, leaving 11 bases between the germline ends. The CDR3 consists of 12 residues. The CDR3 DNA, read in part, is TGTGCCAGCTCCCCGGCGAGGGATGAG. Residues: CASSPARDE. The whole CDR3 region reads CASSPARDEQFF.

Notes on this clone: Read coverage stops 3 residues before the CDR3 terminus; the germline J gene supplies the remainder. The rearrangement uses TRBV2 and TRBJ2-3, with TRBD2 matching 10 bases. The CDR3 contains 14 residues. Germline V gives CDR1 SNHLY, CDR2 FYNNEI. CDR3 DNA (partial): TGTGCCAGCAGTGAACGGACTAGCGGAGAGGCG. It encodes CASSERTSGEA. The entire CDR3 protein reads CASSERTSGEAQYF.

The CDR3 sequence is CASSPGTGEVTQYF. The CDR3 DNA, read in part, is TGTGCCAGCAGCCCCGGGACAGGGGAGGTGACG. The rearrangement joins TRBV7-9 to TRBJ2-3; TRBD1 matches 10 bases. The read ends 3 residues before the CDR3 terminus; that terminus is restored from the germline J gene. The CDR3 length is 14 residues. The germline V gene has CDR1 SEHNR and CDR2 FQNEAQ (reference sequence).

Turning to this clone: The read halts 3 residues ahead of the CDR3 end, with the missing end drawn from the germline J gene. The V and J genes are TRBV19 and TRBJ1-6, with 7 nucleotides matching TRBD1. The CDR3 extends over 15 amino acids. The V segment lost 11 bases and the J segment 5 bases; nucleotides outside the gene matches: 12. Looked up from germline, CDR1 is LNHDA and CDR2 is SQIVND (reference sequence). The sequenced CDR3 bases are TGTGCCTCGAGCTTCGGGACAGCTAATAATTCACCC. Protein product: CASSFGTANNSP. The CDR3 as a whole reads CASSFGTANNSPLHF.

Worth noting for this clone: From the germline J gene comes the end of the CDR3, since the read stops 3 residues before it. J is TRBJ1-1 and V is TRBV7-8; weak D call: TRBD1 (6 bases). Per the germline V gene, CDR1 is SGHVS and CDR2 is FQNEAQ. V was shortened by 2 bases and J by 4 bases, with 11 bases between the two germline ends. The CDR3 length is 14 residues. CDR3 residues: CASSLTGIGTEAFF. The sequenced part of the CDR3 DNA is TGTGCCAGCAGCTTAACAGGGATCGGCACTGAA.

A note on this clone: The CDR3 end is not reached by the read, which stops 3 residues before it; the germline J gene fills it in. The rearrangement links TRBV7-3 to TRBJ2-3; TRBD1 or TRBD2 may be the D gene (6 bases each). CDR3 size: 15 residues. Germline assignment: CDR1 SGHTA and CDR2 FQGTGA. Trimming shortened V by 5 bases and J by 4 bases, and 16 bases separated the two germline ends. CDR3 sequence reads: CASSPSAGEADTQYF. CDR3 DNA (partial): TGTGCCAGCAGCCCCTCCGCAGGGGAGGCAGATACG.

Worth noting for this clone: The junction and the germline gene differ at one end; a read error may be behind it. Coverage ceases 3 residues before the CDR3 finishes, and the germline J gene fills in the end. The chain couples TRBV7-7 to TRBJ1-2, with 10 bases matching TRBD1. CDR1 and CDR2 from the germline V gene are SSHAT and FNYEAQ (reference sequence). This CDR3 comprises 16 residues. The CDR3 protein is CASSLFGSGQGDDYTF. CDR3 DNA (partial): TGTGCTAGCAGCTTGTTCGGCAGTGGACAGGGGGATGAC.

In the case of this clone: The CDR3 is cut off 3 residues early in the read; its end comes from the germline J gene. V usage is TRBV6-2 or TRBV6-3 and J usage is TRBJ1-3; D ambiguous. CDR3 length: 14 residues. V gave up 7 bases and J gave up 4 bases, with 14 bases separating them. Germline V gene lookup returns CDR1 MNHEY and CDR2 SVGEGT. The sequenced part of the CDR3 DNA is TGTGCCAGCATTCGGGGAGCGGAAGGAAACACC. Translating gives CASIRGAEGNT. The entire CDR3 protein reads CASIRGAEGNTIYF.

Turning to this clone: The read halts 3 residues ahead of the CDR3 end, with the missing end drawn from the germline J gene. This rearrangement joins TRBV5-1 to TRBJ2-1; 8 bases agree with TRBD2. Germline V gene data show CDR1 as SGHRS and CDR2 as YFSETQ. Trimming cost V 4 bases and J 8 bases; bases outside gene matches: 17. There are 17 residues in the CDR3. The covered CDR3 bases are TGCGCCAGCAGCCCGCTCTTTCGGGGCGGGGGGATGGATGAG. As protein: CASSPLFRGGGMDE. The whole CDR3 sequence is CASSPLFRGGGMDEQFF.

On this clone: The CDR3 end falls 3 residues outside the read, so it is completed with the germline J gene. The chain links TRBV30 to TRBJ2-2; D is possibly TRBD1 (5 bases). Germline CDR1 is GTSNPN and CDR2 is SVGIG (reference sequence). The CDR3 has 13 residues. CDR3 DNA (partial): TGTGCCCACCAGACAGCCTATAATTCACCG. The encoded protein is CAHQTAYNSP. The whole CDR3 is CAHQTAYNSPLFF.

As concerns this clone: The read ends 3 residues shy of where the CDR3 ends; the end is completed using the germline J gene. The chain uses TRBV5-4 and TRBJ1-5; 7 nucleotides agree with TRBD1. Germline V gives CDR1 SGHNT, CDR2 YYREEE (reference sequence). This CDR3 has 15 amino acids. Trimming cost V 2 bases and J 4 bases; bases outside gene matches: 6. The chain's CDR3 is CASSFGGTENQPQHF. Incomplete CDR3 DNA: TGTGCCAGCAGCTTTGGAGGGACAGAGAATCAGCCC.

A word on this clone: The CDR3 end falls 3 residues outside the read, so it is completed with the germline J gene. V usage is TRBV7-9 and J usage is TRBJ1-1; D unclear. V dropped 5 bases and J dropped 1 base, with 11 bases sitting between them. CDR3 length equals 14 residues. Germline CDR1 SEHNR, CDR2 FQNEAQ (reference sequence). The covered CDR3 bases are TGTGCCAGCAGCCCCGGGGTCGCGAACACTGAA. Translation gives CASSPGVANTE. The complete CDR3 sequence is CASSPGVANTEAFF.

On this clone itself: The read stops 3 residues short of the end of the CDR3; the missing end is completed from the germline J gene. This rearrangement joins TRBV7-8 to TRBJ2-5, with TRBD2 as a possible D gene (5 bases). The ends were cut back, 4 bases at V and 1 base at J, with 16 bases in the middle. CDR1 and CDR2 from the germline V gene are SGHVS and FQNEAQ. The CDR3 has 16 amino acids. The DNA read from the CDR3 is TGTGCCAGCAGCTCTTGGACTGGTCGGACCCAAGAGACC. As protein: CASSSWTGRTQET. The complete CDR3 sequence is CASSSWTGRTQETQYF.

With respect to this clone: The CDR3 end lies 3 residues beyond the end of the read and is filled in from the germline J gene. Other DNA sequences of this sample code for an identical CDR3. V usage is TRBV19 and J usage is TRBJ1-3; a possible D gene is TRBD1 (5 bases). This CDR3 comprises 17 residues. Germline V gene lookup returns CDR1 LNHDA and CDR2 SQIVND (reference sequence). Trimming took 4 bases from V and 0 from J, leaving 16 bases between them. The CDR3 DNA, read in part, is TGTGCCAGTAGTACCCGTGGCTACAGGCGCTCTGGAAACACC. Translating gives CASSTRGYRRSGNT. The whole CDR3 protein is CASSTRGYRRSGNTIYF.

As to this clone: The missing CDR3 end, 3 residues past where the read stops, is filled in from the germline J gene. The V call is TRBV20-1, the J call TRBJ1-2; TRBD1 is a possible D gene (5 bases). CDR1 is DFQATT and CDR2 is SNEGSKA in the germline V gene (reference sequence). This CDR3 is 12 amino acids long. The CDR3 is CSASGDLVGYTF. The covered CDR3 bases are TGCAGTGCTAGTGGGGACTTAGTGGGC.

In the case of this clone: The CDR3 goes on 3 residues after the read ends, and that part is filled in from the germline J gene. The chain carries TRBV20-1 and TRBJ2-2, with TRBD2 as a possible D gene (6 bases). The CDR3 totals 14 residues. CDR1 and CDR2 (germline): DFQATT, SNEGSKA (reference sequence). The part of the CDR3 DNA that was read is TGCAGTGCTAGGGAGGGGAACCTAAATTCACCG. The encoded protein is CSAREGNLNSP. The whole CDR3 region reads CSAREGNLNSPLFF.

Details on this clone: The CDR3 end is not reached by the read, which stops 3 residues before it; the germline J gene fills it in. This rearrangement joins TRBV29-1 to TRBJ1-4; D possibly corresponds to TRBD1 (5 bases). This CDR3 is built from 15 residues. In germline, CDR1 is SQVTM, CDR2 ANQGSEA. The CDR3 loop reads CSVGGPRAGANVLFF. CDR3 DNA (partial): TGCAGCGTTGGGGGCCCCAGGGCTGGGGCCAACGTA.

About this clone: Other DNA sequences within the sample encode an identical CDR3. The sequenced part of the CDR3 DNA is TGTGCCAGCAGCGCCCGGGACACCTCTGGAAACACC. It translates to CASSARDTSGNT. The full CDR3 sequence reads CASSARDTSGNTIYF. The chain couples TRBV5-6 to TRBJ1-3; D possibly corresponds to TRBD1 (6 bases). Read data end 3 residues before the CDR3 end; the end is taken from the germline J gene. CDR1 is SGHDT, CDR2 YYEEEE, per germline. V lost 4 bases and J lost 0, with 11 bases in between. CDR3 length: 15 amino acids.

The CDR3 here is CSARDGGRAGAGELFF. CDR3 DNA, as far as it was read: TGCAGTGCTAGAGATGGTGGGAGGGCAGGGGCCGGGGAG. This rearrangement joins TRBV20-1 to TRBJ2-2; D perhaps matches TRBD2 (7 bases). The read ends 3 residues before the CDR3 terminus; that terminus is restored from the germline J gene. CDR1 and CDR2 from the germline V gene are DFQATT and SNEGSKA (reference sequence). This CDR3 is built from 16 residues. The V end lost 0 bases, the J end lost 6 bases, and 17 bases lay between the germline ends.

In regard to this clone: The read stops 3 residues short of the end of the CDR3; the missing end is completed from the germline J gene. This rearrangement joins TRBV7-9 to TRBJ1-1, with D possibly TRBD1 on 6 matching bases. The CDR3 runs to 15 residues. Germline V gives CDR1 SEHNR, CDR2 FQNEAQ (reference sequence). V gave up 2 bases and J gave up 0 bases, with 10 bases separating them. The CDR3 reads CASSLSGQLNTEAFF. The covered CDR3 bases are TGTGCCAGCAGCTTATCCGGACAGTTGAACACTGAA.

A remark on this clone: The read is 3 residues too short to cover the CDR3 end, so that end is filled in from the germline J gene. The chain has TRBV20-1 and TRBJ1-4, with D perhaps TRBD1 (6 bases). The CDR3 consists of 14 residues. Germline assignment: CDR1 DFQATT and CDR2 SNEGSKA (reference sequence). The ends were cut back, 3 bases at V and 1 base at J, with 9 bases in the middle. The part of the CDR3 DNA that was read is TGCAGTGCTAGGACAGGTGGAACTAATGAAAAA. The encoded protein is CSARTGGTNEK. The entire CDR3 is CSARTGGTNEKLFF.

A remark on this clone: The sequenced fragment ends 3 residues before the CDR3 boundary, so the rest is inferred from the germline J gene. V gene TRBV2 combines with J gene TRBJ1-2, with unresolved D. This CDR3 region has 14 residues. Trimming left V 7 bases short and J 4 bases short, with 16 bases between. Germline values: CDR1 SNHLY, CDR2 FYNNEI. The CDR3 here is CASIQRVSTYGYTF. Incomplete CDR3 DNA: TGTGCCAGCATTCAAAGGGTCTCCACCTATGGC.

Concerning this clone itself: Sequencing ends 3 residues short of the CDR3 end; the germline J gene provides the rest. The genes are TRBV5-4 and TRBJ2-5, with TRBD2 matching over 12 bases. Germline CDR1 and CDR2: SGHNT and YYREEE (reference sequence). The CDR3 totals 15 residues. The junction had 7 bases not matched to a gene; V was cut back by 5 bases and J by 5 bases. The CDR3 region is CASRNPSGGAETQYF. Partial CDR3 DNA: TGTGCCAGCAGAAACCCTAGCGGGGGGGCGGAGACC.

As for this clone: The read stops 3 residues short of the end of the CDR3; the missing end is completed from the germline J gene. The chain uses TRBV5-1 and TRBJ2-6, with D perhaps TRBD1 (5 bases). Trimming took off 0 bases at V and 1 base at J, with 8 bases between the two ends. This CDR3 comprises 16 residues. Germline loops: CDR1 SGHRS, CDR2 YFSETQ. The sequenced part of the CDR3 DNA is TGCGCCAGCAGCTTGGTGCAGGGATCTGGGGCCAACGTC. It yields the protein CASSLVQGSGANV. The complete CDR3 reads CASSLVQGSGANVLTF.

Details on this clone: With the read ending 3 residues before the CDR3 end, the germline J gene is used to fill in that end. V is TRBV18 and J is TRBJ1-5, with a tentative D call TRBD1 (5 bases). Germline V lookup: CDR1 KGHSH, CDR2 LQKENI. Trimming stripped 6 bases from V and 8 bases from J, with 11 bases between. This CDR3 spans 12 amino acids. The covered CDR3 bases are TGTGCCAGCTCCCCAGGGCAAGAGCCC. It translates to CASSPGQEP. The entire CDR3 sequence reads CASSPGQEPQHF. Variable domain in full (rest from reference TRBV18 and TRBJ1-5): NAGVMQNPRHLVRRRGQEARLRCSPMKGHSHVYWYRQLPEEGLKFMVYLQKENIIDESGMPKERFSAEFPKEGPSILRIQQVVRGDSAAYFCASSPGQEPQHFGDGTRLSIL.

Comments on this clone: The DNA ends 3 residues before the CDR3 does, and the rest of the CDR3 is filled in from the germline J gene. V and J are TRBV7-6 and TRBJ2-5; 7 positions agree with TRBD1. The V segment lost 4 bases and the J segment 2 bases; nucleotides outside the gene matches: 4. The CDR3 is 14 amino acids. Germline V CDR1 and CDR2: SGHVS, FNYEAQ. CDR3 DNA, as far as it was read: TGTGCCAGCAGCTCCCGGGACAGACAAGAGACC. Translation gives CASSSRDRQET. The entire CDR3 reads CASSSRDRQETQYF.

Turning to this clone: The CDR3 is cut off 3 residues early in the read; its end comes from the germline J gene. The V and J genes are TRBV20-1 and TRBJ2-1; 11 positions agree with TRBD1. Germline loops: CDR1 DFQATT, CDR2 SNEGSKA (reference sequence). This CDR3 spans 15 amino acids. V dropped 6 bases and J dropped 0; count of bases not matched to a gene: 4. CDR3 amino acids: CSAGTGGFSYNEQFF. Partial CDR3 DNA: TGCAGTGCCGGGACAGGGGGTTTCTCCTACAATGAG.

Measured by frequency, this clone is medium-sized. The part of the CDR3 DNA that was read is TGTGCCAGCAGCCAAGATCTGGGACAGGGGAACACTGAA. It codes for CASSQDLGQGNTE. The full CDR3 protein is CASSQDLGQGNTEAFF. This sequence joins TRBV14 and TRBJ1-1; 9 bases are shared with TRBD1. The sequenced fragment ends 3 residues before the CDR3 boundary, so the rest is inferred from the germline J gene. Germline assignment: CDR1 SGHDN and CDR2 FVKESK. This CDR3 contains 16 residues. V was clipped by 0 bases and J by 1 base; unmatched bases: 3.